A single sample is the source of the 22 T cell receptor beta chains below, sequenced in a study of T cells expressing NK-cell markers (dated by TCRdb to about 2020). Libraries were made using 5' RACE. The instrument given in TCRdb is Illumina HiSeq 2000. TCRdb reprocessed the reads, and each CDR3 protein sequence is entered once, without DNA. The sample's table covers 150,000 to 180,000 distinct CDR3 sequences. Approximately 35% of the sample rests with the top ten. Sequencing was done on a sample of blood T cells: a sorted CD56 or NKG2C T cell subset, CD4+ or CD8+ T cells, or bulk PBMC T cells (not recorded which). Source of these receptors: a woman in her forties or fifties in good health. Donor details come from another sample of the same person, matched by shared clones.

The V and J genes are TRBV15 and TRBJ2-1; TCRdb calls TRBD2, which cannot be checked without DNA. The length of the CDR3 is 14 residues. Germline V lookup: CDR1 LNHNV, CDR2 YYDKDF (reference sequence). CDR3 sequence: CATSSGTSGNEQFF.

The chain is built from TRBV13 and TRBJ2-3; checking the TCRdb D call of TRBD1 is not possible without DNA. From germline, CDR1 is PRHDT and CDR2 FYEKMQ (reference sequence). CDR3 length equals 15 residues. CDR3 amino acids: CASSSTRGSPDTQYF.

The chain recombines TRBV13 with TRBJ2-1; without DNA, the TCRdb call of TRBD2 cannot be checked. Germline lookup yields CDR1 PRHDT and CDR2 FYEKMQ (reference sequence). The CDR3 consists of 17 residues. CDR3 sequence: CASSLVGGLAGAGEQFF.

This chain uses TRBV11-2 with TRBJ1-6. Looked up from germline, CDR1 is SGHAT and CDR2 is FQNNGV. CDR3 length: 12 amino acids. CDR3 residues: CASSQTDSPLHF. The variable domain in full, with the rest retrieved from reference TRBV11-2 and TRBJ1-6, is EAGVAQSPRYKIIEKRQSVAFWCNPISGHATLYWYQQILGQGPKLLIQFQNNGVVDDSQLPKDRFSAERLKGVDSTLKIQPAKLEDSAVYLCASSQTDSPLHFGNGTRLTVT.

This CDR3 reads CASSQKTGTQTSTDTQYF. The chain recombines TRBV4-1 with TRBJ2-3; TCRdb's assignment of TRBD1 cannot be checked, as there is no DNA. The CDR3 runs 18 residues. Germline CDR1 is MGHRA and CDR2 is YSYEKL.

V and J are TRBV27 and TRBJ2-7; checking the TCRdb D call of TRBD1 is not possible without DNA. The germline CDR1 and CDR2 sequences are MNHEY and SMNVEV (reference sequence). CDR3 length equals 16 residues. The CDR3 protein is CASSLYPGPSSYEQYF.

This CDR3 is CATSDPTSGSGNEQFF. The gene calls are TRBV24-1 and TRBJ2-1; TCRdb returns TRBD2, unconfirmable since there is no DNA. Per the germline V gene, CDR1 is KGHDR and CDR2 is SFDVKD. The CDR3 totals 16 residues.

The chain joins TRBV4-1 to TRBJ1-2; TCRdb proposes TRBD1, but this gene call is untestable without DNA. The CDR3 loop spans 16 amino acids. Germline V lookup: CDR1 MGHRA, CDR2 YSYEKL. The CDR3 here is CASSQVQGETNYGYTF.

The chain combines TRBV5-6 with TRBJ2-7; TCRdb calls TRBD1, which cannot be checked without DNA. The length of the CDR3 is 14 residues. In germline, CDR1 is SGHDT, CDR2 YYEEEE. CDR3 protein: CASSQTGSLYGQYF.

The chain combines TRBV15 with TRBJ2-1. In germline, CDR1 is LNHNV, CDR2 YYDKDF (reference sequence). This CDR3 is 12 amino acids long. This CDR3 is CATSRDQGPSFF.

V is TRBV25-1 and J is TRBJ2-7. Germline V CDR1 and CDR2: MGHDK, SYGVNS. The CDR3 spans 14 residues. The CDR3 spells CASSETGRAYEQYF.

The CDR3 loop is CATSRVEDTQYF. V gene TRBV15 combines with J gene TRBJ2-3. The CDR3 length is 12 residues. CDR1 and CDR2 (germline): LNHNV, YYDKDF (reference sequence).

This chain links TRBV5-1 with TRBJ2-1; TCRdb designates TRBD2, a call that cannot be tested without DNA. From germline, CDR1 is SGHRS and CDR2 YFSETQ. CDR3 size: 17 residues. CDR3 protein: CASSSRLAGGSYNEQFF. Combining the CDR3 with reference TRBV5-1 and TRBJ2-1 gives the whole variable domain KAGVTQTPRYLIKTRGQQVTLSCSPISGHRSVSWYQQTPGQGLQFLFEYFSETQRNKGNFPGRFSGRQFSNSRSEMNVSTLELGDSALYLCASSSRLAGGSYNEQFFGPGTRLTVL.

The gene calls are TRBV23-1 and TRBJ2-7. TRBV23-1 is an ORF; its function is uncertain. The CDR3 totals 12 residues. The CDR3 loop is CASSGRDYEQYF.

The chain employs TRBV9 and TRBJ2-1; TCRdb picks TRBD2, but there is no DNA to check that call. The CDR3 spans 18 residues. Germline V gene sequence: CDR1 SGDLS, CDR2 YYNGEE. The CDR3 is CASSAVALGTSGDNEQFF.

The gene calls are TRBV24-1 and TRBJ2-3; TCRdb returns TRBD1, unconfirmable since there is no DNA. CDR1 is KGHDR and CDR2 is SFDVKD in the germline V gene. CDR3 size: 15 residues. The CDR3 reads CATSDLGQDTDTQYF.

The CDR3 region is CASAVDTSGNSSGGGLFF. This sequence joins TRBV2 and TRBJ2-2; absent DNA, TCRdb's TRBD2 call cannot be checked. The CDR3 covers 18 residues. The germline gives CDR1 SNHLY, CDR2 FYNNEI.

CDR3 sequence reads: CASSPSGLAGIYNEQFF. This chain uses TRBV7-9 with TRBJ2-1; TCRdb outputs TRBD2, but without DNA this stays unchecked. Looked up from germline, CDR1 is SEHNR and CDR2 is FQNEAQ (reference sequence). This CDR3 is 17 amino acids long.

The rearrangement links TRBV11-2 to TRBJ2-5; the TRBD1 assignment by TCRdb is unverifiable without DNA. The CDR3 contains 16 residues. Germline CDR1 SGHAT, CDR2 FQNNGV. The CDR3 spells CASELTPRVTQETQYF.

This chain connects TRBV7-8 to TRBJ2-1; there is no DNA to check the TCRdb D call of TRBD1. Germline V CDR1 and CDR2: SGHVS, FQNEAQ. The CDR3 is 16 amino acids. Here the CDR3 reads CASSLEGTGGYNEQFF.

The CDR3 reads CASSLFARLNQPQHF. The chain is built from TRBV28 and TRBJ1-5. CDR3 length: 15 residues. Germline V gene data show CDR1 as MDHEN and CDR2 as SYDVKM.

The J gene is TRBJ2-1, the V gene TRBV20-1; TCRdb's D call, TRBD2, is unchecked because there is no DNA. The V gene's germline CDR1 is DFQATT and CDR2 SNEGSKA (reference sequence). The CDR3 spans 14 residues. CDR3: CSARTAASYNEQFF.